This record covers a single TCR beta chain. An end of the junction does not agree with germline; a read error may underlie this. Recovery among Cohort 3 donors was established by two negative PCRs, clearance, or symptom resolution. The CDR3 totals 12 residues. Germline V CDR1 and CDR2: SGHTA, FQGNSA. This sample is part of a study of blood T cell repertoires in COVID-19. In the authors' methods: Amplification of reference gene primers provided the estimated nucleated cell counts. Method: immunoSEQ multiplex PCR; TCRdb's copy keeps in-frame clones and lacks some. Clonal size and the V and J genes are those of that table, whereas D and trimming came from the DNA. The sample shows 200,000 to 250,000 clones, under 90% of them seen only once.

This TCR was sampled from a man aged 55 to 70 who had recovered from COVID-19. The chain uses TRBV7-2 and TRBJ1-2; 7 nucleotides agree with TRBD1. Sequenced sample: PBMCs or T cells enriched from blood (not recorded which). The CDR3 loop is CASSSDRTIVSF. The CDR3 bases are TGTGCCAGCAGCTCGGACAGGACGATCGTTTCTTTC.